The source of this T cell receptor (beta chain) is a study of T cell repertoires in cytomegalovirus infection. There are many counts of this clonotype. The germline CDR1 and CDR2 sequences are SEHNR and FQNEAQ (reference sequence). The CDR3 is 15 residues long. TCRdb fed the reads into MiXCR, producing one record per CDR3 protein. The sample consists of about 740,000 distinct CDR3 sequences, roughly 36% of them appearing once. This clonotype was sampled from a human donor in good health (CMV status not recorded). Some clones in this sample may be carry-over from other donors' samples. The rearrangement uses TRBV7-9 and TRBJ2-1, with 10 bases matching TRBD2. The sequenced sample was PBMCs. DNA for the CDR3: TGTGCAAGCGGCCCAGCGGGGGGGCCAGGAAATGAGCAGTTCTTC. Encoded protein: CASGPAGGPGNEQFF.